The clone carrying this TCR beta chain was detected only a few times. The antigen is unknown. The length of the CDR3 is 12 residues. The V end was cut by 5 bases, the J end by 7 bases, with 12 bases between. The V gene's germline CDR1 is MGHRA and CDR2 YSYEKL. This entry belongs to a study of cytomegalovirus exposure and HLA in healthy donors. General study findings and limits: A classifier reportedly called cytomegalovirus status with high sensitivity and specificity.

In the PCR, 60 Vbeta and 13 Jbeta primers were used. TCRdb's table, derived via immunoSEQ multiplex PCR, lists solely in-frame clones and lacks some. This table has 90,000 to 150,000 clones, roughly 60% appearing once. V and J are TRBV4-1 and TRBJ2-7; D is unresolved. This clonotype was sampled from a middle-aged man in good health and CMV-seropositive. The material sequenced was PBMCs. The CDR3 loop is CASSSRLAEQYF. The CDR3 DNA follows: TGCGCCAGCAGCTCCCGGTTAGCAGAGCAGTACTTC.